This entry describes one T cell receptor beta chain. Its antigen has not been determined. Base-call qualities are not available, and no considerably larger clone is one nucleotide away. In Seattle, one collaborating source enrolled patients while the infection was active and tracked those patients longitudinally over the course of disease. Collaborating institutions collected whole blood in K2EDTA tubes following their own protocols. For TCRbeta analysis, collaborators shipped samples in one of three forms: frozen whole blood, isolated PBMCs, or DNA extracted from either of those sample types. The immunoSEQ Assay, a bias-controlled multiplex PCR, was used to amplify TCRbeta CDR3 regions from genomic DNA. Turning to the authors' computational methods: Within the assay, amplification of reference gene primers was used to estimate how many nucleated cells each sample contained. To quantify the absolute abundance of each unique TCRbeta CDR3 rearrangement, sequence reads were collapsed and filtered. For each sample, productive Simpson clonality was calculated by taking the square root of Simpson's diversity index across productive rearrangements. TCRdb carries this immuneACCESS record with in-frame sequences only. Its versions omit some clonotypes, under half of them owing to an unresolved V gene in the studies checked, with the rest unexplained. V and J calls plus clone size are reproduced from that table; the DNA served to infer D and trimming. The sample has about 410,000 clones on record, about 89% of them singletons. The top ten clonotypes cover roughly 1.4% of the sample.

From the cysteine up to the phenylalanine, the CDR3 has a length of 17 residues. Just the 51-base CDR3 DNA is kept, in frame starting at base 1. As encoded in the germline V gene (reference sequence), CDR1 is MNHEY while CDR2 is SMNVEV. Relative to germline, V is 2 bases shorter and J is 0 bases shorter, with 17 bases between their ends. The data were obtained in a study of blood T cell repertoires in COVID-19 (dated by TCRdb to the early 2020s). Regarding the research as a whole: Samples from collaborators originated in the United States, Italy and Spain and spanned both the acute and convalescent phases of COVID-19. The prospective study material was composed of cDNA or gDNA derived from T cells, B-cell-depleted T cells, or PBMCs. Deeply sampled blood TCRbeta repertoires from subjects exposed to, actively infected with, or recovered from COVID-19 were included in the dataset. The repertoires were released in a freely available public database meant as a resource for research on the immune response to SARS-CoV-2. The samples were drawn from the first 160 participants of the ongoing ImmuneRACE study and from 1,254 subjects provided by 6 global collaborators. Nearly every sample came with metadata listing a de-identified subject ID, COVID-19 status, age in years and sex. Where available, HLA class I and class II types were obtained from metadata supplied by the sample provider rather than from assay-based typing. Study-wide findings and limitations: Clinical and demographic metadata were provided uncurated, with the amount varying by source and participant.

The receptor's source is a woman aged 40 to 50 with COVID-19, enrolled during active disease. Sequenced sample: peripheral blood. The chain is made from TRBV27 and TRBJ2-7; a tentative D match to TRBD2 spans 6 bases. The CDR3 loop reads CASSLTGLRTSSYEQYF. In nucleotides, the sequence is TGTGCCAGCAGTTTAACGGGACTTCGGACAAGCTCCTACGAGCAGTACTTC.